A selection of T cell receptor beta chains follows, all from one sample in a study of CD8+ T cells in alopecia areata. Some clones are missing from TCRdb's copy, which holds only in-frame ones; the method was immunoSEQ multiplex PCR. The table lists about 130,000 clones, 58% of them singletons. Sequencing was performed on CD4+ T cells sorted from blood, taken at week 0. The receptors here all came from a human donor with alopecia areata. Each CDR3 is given with its conserved first and last residue. The D gene is left open where the match is weak. A clone size is listed for some rows: how often the clone was seen (once, few, many), or a class if it is expanded.

CDR3 protein: CAVAGTHEQYF
CDR3 DNA: TGTGCCGTCGCAGGCACCCACGAGCAGTACTTC
clone size: .
V gene: TRBV19
D gene: .
J gene: TRBJ2-7

CDR3 protein: CAISPDPYHEQYF
CDR3 DNA: TGTGCCATCAGTCCGGACCCGTACCACGAGCAGTACTTC
clone size: .
V gene: TRBV10-3
D gene: .
J gene: TRBJ2-7

CDR3 protein: CASSLGTAQETQYF
CDR3 DNA: TGTGCCAGCAGCTTAGGCACAGCCCAAGAGACCCAGTACTTC
clone size: .
V gene: TRBV7-2
D gene: .
J gene: TRBJ2-5

CDR3 protein: CASSLNKETQYF
CDR3 DNA: TGTGCCAGCAGCCTCAATAAGGAGACCCAGTACTTC
clone size: .
V gene: TRBV7-9
D gene: .
J gene: TRBJ2-5

CDR3 protein: CASSSPSSGANVLTF
CDR3 DNA: TGTGCCAGCAGTTCGCCTTCCTCTGGGGCCAACGTCCTGACTTTC
clone size: .
V gene: TRBV27
D gene: .
J gene: TRBJ2-6

CDR3 protein: CASSSRLVQETQYF
CDR3 DNA: TGTGCCAGCAGCTCCAGACTAGTTCAAGAGACCCAGTACTTC
clone size: .
V gene: TRBV7-6
D gene: .
J gene: TRBJ2-5

CDR3 protein: CATKTRVNEQFF
CDR3 DNA: TGTGCCACCAAGACCAGGGTGAATGAGCAGTTCTTC
clone size: .
V gene: TRBV2
D gene: .
J gene: TRBJ2-1

CDR3 protein: CAISTLAGGLADTQYF
CDR3 DNA: TGTGCCATCAGCACTCTAGCGGGGGGTCTGGCAGATACGCAGTATTTT
clone size: .
V gene: TRBV10-3
D gene: TRBD2
J gene: TRBJ2-3

CDR3 protein: CASSAQYTGELFF
CDR3 DNA: TGTGCCAGCAGCGCGCAATACACCGGGGAGCTGTTTTTT
clone size: .
V gene: TRBV9
D gene: .
J gene: TRBJ2-2

CDR3 protein: CATREGGRGKLFF
CDR3 DNA: TGTGCCACCAGGGAAGGGGGAAGAGGAAAACTGTTTTTT
clone size: .
V gene: TRBV15
D gene: .
J gene: TRBJ1-4

CDR3 protein: CSVAGTGLKGNTIYF
CDR3 DNA: TGCAGCGTGGCCGGGACAGGGCTAAAAGGAAACACCATATATTTT
clone size: few
V gene: TRBV29-1
D gene: TRBD1
J gene: TRBJ1-3

CDR3 protein: CASSLAGTWNEQFF
CDR3 DNA: TGTGCCAGCAGTCTAGCGGGAACATGGAATGAGCAGTTCTTC
clone size: .
V gene: TRBV6-1
D gene: TRBD2
J gene: TRBJ2-1

CDR3 protein: CARAGTGQVGANVLTF
CDR3 DNA: TGTGCCAGGGCCGGGACAGGGCAAGTTGGGGCCAACGTCCTGACTTTC
clone size: few
V gene: TRBV7-9
D gene: TRBD1
J gene: TRBJ2-6

CDR3 protein: CASSQDRVGTGKRKLFF
CDR3 DNA: TGCGCCAGCAGCCAAGACCGTGTAGGGACAGGGAAGAGGAAACTGTTTTTT
clone size: .
V gene: TRBV4-1
D gene: TRBD1
J gene: TRBJ1-4

CDR3 protein: CASSPVNSYGYTF
CDR3 DNA: TGTGCCAGCAGCCCTGTAAACTCCTATGGCTACACCTTC
clone size: .
V gene: TRBV7-9
D gene: .
J gene: TRBJ1-2

CDR3 protein: CANSSTGGLETQYF
CDR3 DNA: TGTGCCAACAGCTCGACAGGGGGCTTGGAGACCCAGTACTTC
clone size: .
V gene: TRBV7-7
D gene: TRBD1
J gene: TRBJ2-5

CDR3 protein: CASSQDRGGRRVHEQYF
CDR3 DNA: TGCGCCAGCAGCCAAGATCGTGGCGGGAGAAGGGTCCACGAGCAGTACTTC
clone size: few
V gene: TRBV4-1
D gene: TRBD2
J gene: TRBJ2-7

CDR3 protein: CASLAGLQETQYF
CDR3 DNA: TGTGCCAGTTTAGCGGGGCTCCAAGAGACCCAGTACTTC
clone size: .
V gene: TRBV7-3
D gene: TRBD2
J gene: TRBJ2-5

CDR3 protein: CASSLEPAGNTGELFF
CDR3 DNA: TGCGCCAGCAGCTTGGAACCCGCGGGGAACACCGGGGAGCTGTTTTTT
clone size: .
V gene: TRBV5-1
D gene: .
J gene: TRBJ2-2